This passage covers 32 T cell receptor beta chains from one sample sequenced in a study of response to subunit inactivated influenza vaccine. TCRdb fed the RT-PCR reads into MiXCR, producing one record per CDR3 protein. The sample lists roughly 700,000 distinct CDR3 sequences, roughly 13% occurring once. The sequencing here drew on PBMCs from blood, taken 14 to 15 days before vaccination. These receptors were obtained from a man aged 50 to 59 who received an inactivated influenza vaccine.

Ten or more counts support this clonotype. V usage is TRBV6-1 and J usage is TRBJ1-5; 9 bases match TRBD1. V lost 4 bases to trimming and J lost 2 bases; unmatched junction nucleotides: 9. The CDR3 covers 17 residues. Looked up from germline, CDR1 is MNHNS and CDR2 is SASEGT. The CDR3 nucleotides read TGTGCCAGCAGTGTCGGGACAGGGCAAGGGGGCAATCAGCCCCAGCATTTT. Protein: CASSVGTGQGGNQPQHF.

This clonotype came up a few times. This sequence joins TRBV5-1 and TRBJ2-7; 7 bases line up with TRBD1. Germline V CDR1 and CDR2: SGHRS, YFSETQ. V lost 4 bases to trimming and J lost 3 bases; unmatched junction nucleotides: 7. The CDR3 has 14 residues. CDR3 amino acids: CASSVTGPLYEQYF. As DNA, the CDR3 is TGCGCCAGCAGCGTGACAGGGCCCCTCTACGAGCAGTACTTC.

The chain is built from TRBV5-1 and TRBJ1-2; 7 nucleotides line up with TRBD1. In germline, CDR1 is SGHRS, CDR2 YFSETQ. J lost 6 bases, V lost 2 bases, and 4 bases had no gene match. CDR3 size: 13 residues. CDR3 sequence: CASSLGTADGYTF. In nucleotides, the CDR3 is TGCGCCAGCAGCTTAGGGACAGCAGATGGCTACACCTTC.

This rearrangement joins TRBV4-2 to TRBJ1-4; the D gene is possibly TRBD1 (5 bases). The CDR3 has 15 residues. V shed 3 bases and J shed 3 bases, with 11 bases lying between them. The germline CDR1 and CDR2 sequences are LGHNA and YNFKEQ. The CDR3 loop is CASSHPGIPNEKLFF. The CDR3 DNA is TGTGCCAGCAGCCATCCAGGGATTCCTAATGAAAAACTGTTTTTT.

This chain links TRBV14 with TRBJ2-1; 15 bases align to TRBD2. The CDR3 runs 15 residues. The V gene end was trimmed by 0 bases and the J gene end by 9 bases; junction bases not matched to a gene: 0. Germline assignment: CDR1 SGHDN and CDR2 FVKESK. The CDR3 region is CASSQEGLAGGEQFF. CDR3 nucleotide sequence: TGTGCCAGCAGCCAAGAGGGACTAGCGGGAGGTGAGCAGTTCTTC.

This clonotype turned up a few times. The genes are TRBV15 and TRBJ1-1; unclear D gene. This CDR3 comprises 15 residues. In germline, CDR1 is LNHNV, CDR2 YYDKDF (reference sequence). V was cut by 0 bases and J by 7 bases, with 15 bases left in between. The CDR3 DNA reads TGTGCCACCAGCAGAGATCGTGGTGTGGGCGGTGAAGCTTTCTTT. This translates into CATSRDRGVGGEAFF.

This clonotype was seen more than once but under ten times. The gene calls are TRBV20-1 and TRBJ1-5; D may be TRBD1 (6 bases). Germline CDR1 and CDR2: DFQATT and SNEGSKA (reference sequence). The CDR3 spans 12 residues. Deletions cut 2 bases from V and 7 bases from J, with 9 bases between. The CDR3 sequence: CSARRTDQPQHF. CDR3 bases: TGCAGTGCTAGACGGACAGACCAGCCCCAGCATTTT.

This clonotype has a handful of counts. The genes are TRBV27 and TRBJ2-5; maybe TRBD2 (5 bases). V lost 6 bases and J 1 base, leaving 21 bases between the germline ends. The germline gives CDR1 MNHEY, CDR2 SMNVEV (reference sequence). CDR3 size: 17 residues. The CDR3 DNA is TGTGCCAGCAGCCAGACCTCTATCGGGGTCATCCAAGAGACCCAGTACTTC. The encoded protein is CASSQTSIGVIQETQYF.

This clonotype was observed many times. The V call is TRBV6-1, the J call TRBJ2-2, with 10 positions matching TRBD2. CDR3 length: 16 amino acids. The germline gives CDR1 MNHNS, CDR2 SASEGT. Trimming removed 7 bases from V and 4 bases from J; junction bases left unmatched: 9. In DNA form, the CDR3 reads TGTGCCAGCAACGGACTAGCGGCCACCACCACCGGGGAGCTGTTTTTT. Its protein product is CASNGLAATTTGELFF.

V is TRBV10-3 and J is TRBJ2-1, with 7 bases fitting TRBD2. In germline, CDR1 is ENHRY, CDR2 SYGVKD. V lost 2 bases, J lost 6 bases, and 10 bases stayed unmatched. CDR3 length: 16 amino acids. The CDR3 region is CAISEPLADRANEQFF. The CDR3 DNA is TGTGCCATCAGTGAGCCTCTAGCGGATAGGGCCAATGAGCAGTTCTTC.

DNA for the CDR3: TGTGGCCCGCGGGACAGGGGTTATAATTCACCCCTCCACTTT. Its protein product is CGPRDRGYNSPLHF. The rearrangement joins TRBV5-5 to TRBJ1-6, with 10 bases aligning to TRBD1. The CDR3 covers 14 residues. The germline CDR1 and CDR2 sequences are SGHKS and YYEKEE (reference sequence). Looking up the rest from reference TRBV5-5 and TRBJ1-6 gives the full variable domain: DAGVTQSPTHLIKTRGQQVTLRCSPISGHKSVSWYQQVLGQGPQFIFQYYEKEERGRGNFPDRFSARQFPNYSSELNVNALLLGDSALYLCGPRDRGYNSPLHFGNGTRLTVT.

The rearrangement joins TRBV2 to TRBJ1-5; no clear D. Germline values: CDR1 SNHLY, CDR2 FYNNEI. The V end lost 6 bases, the J end lost 1 base, and 10 bases lay between the germline ends. This CDR3 contains 14 residues. The CDR3 DNA follows: TGTGCCAGCAGGAGACATAACAGCAATCAGCCCCAGCATTTT. This sequence encodes CASRRHNSNQPQHF. Full variable domain (missing parts from reference TRBV2 and TRBJ1-5): EPEVTQTPSHQVTQMGQEVILRCVPISNHLYFYWYRQILGQKVEFLVSFYNNEISEKSEIFDDQFSVERPDGSNFTLKIRSTKLEDSAMYFCASRRHNSNQPQHFGDGTRLSIL.

This clonotype was seen a single time. This chain links TRBV2 with TRBJ2-1; 8 bases map to TRBD2. Germline values: CDR1 SNHLY, CDR2 FYNNEI. The CDR3 has 15 residues. Unmatched junction bases numbered 3, after V lost 4 bases and J lost 1 base. This CDR3 reads CASSAIAGSYNEQFF. In DNA form, the CDR3 reads TGTGCCAGCAGTGCCATAGCGGGATCCTACAATGAGCAGTTCTTC.

This clonotype has just a few counts. The V gene is TRBV20-1, the J gene TRBJ1-5; D is undetermined. This CDR3 contains 13 residues. V lost 0 bases and J 3 bases, leaving 6 bases between the germline ends. CDR1 DFQATT and CDR2 SNEGSKA come from the germline V gene (reference sequence). In DNA, the CDR3 is TGCAGTGCTAGAGACGGCACCAATCAGCCCCAGCATTTT. This codes for CSARDGTNQPQHF.

This clonotype was found many times. The CDR3: CASSLLQGSYEQYF. The CDR3 nucleotides are TGTGCCAGCAGTCTCCTACAGGGTTCCTACGAGCAGTACTTC. The chain employs TRBV7-9 and TRBJ2-7, with D possibly matching TRBD1 (6 bases). Deletions cut 6 bases from V and 1 base from J, with 13 bases between. The CDR3 runs to 14 residues. Germline CDR1 SEHNR, CDR2 FQNEAQ (reference sequence).

In this sample, this clonotype turned up a few times. The rearrangement links TRBV4-1 to TRBJ2-1; 11 nucleotides agree with TRBD2. Germline CDR1 is MGHRA and CDR2 is YSYEKL. The CDR3 extends over 17 amino acids. The junction had 7 bases not matched to a gene; V was cut back by 0 bases and J by 6 bases. The CDR3 is CASSQELTSGTRNEQFF. CDR3 bases: TGCGCCAGCAGCCAAGAACTGACTAGCGGGACCCGCAATGAGCAGTTCTTC.

This clonotype was counted at least ten times. This sequence joins TRBV3-1 and TRBJ2-2; 8 bases are a match to TRBD1. The V gene end was trimmed by 4 bases and the J gene end by 5 bases; junction bases not matched to a gene: 6. CDR1 LGHDT and CDR2 YNNKEL come from the germline V gene (reference sequence). This CDR3 spans 15 amino acids. The CDR3 protein is CASSLRQGYTGELFF. The CDR3 DNA follows: TGTGCCAGCAGCCTGAGACAGGGGTATACCGGGGAGCTGTTTTTT. The whole variable domain, filled in from reference TRBV3-1 and TRBJ2-2, reads DTAVSQTPKYLVTQMGNDKSIKCEQNLGHDTMYWYKQDSKKFLKIMFSYNNKELIINETVPNRFSPKSPDKAHLNLHINSLELGDSAVYFCASSLRQGYTGELFFGEGSRLTVL.

This chain links TRBV27 with TRBJ1-2; D is unclear. Germline-derived CDR1 and CDR2 are MNHEY and SMNVEV (reference sequence). This CDR3 region has 13 residues. V was pared by 7 bases and J by 6 bases, with 15 bases between. CDR3 protein: CASTPNPGHGYTF. The DNA of the CDR3 is TGTGCCAGCACCCCGAATCCGGGCCATGGCTACACCTTC.

This clonotype has just a few counts. This chain uses TRBV6-2 or TRBV6-3 with TRBJ1-1; D is undetermined. V lost 4 bases, J lost 8 bases, and 14 bases lay in between. This CDR3 comprises 13 residues. Germline CDR1 is MNHEY and CDR2 is SVGEGT. The CDR3 reads CASSSRELSEAFF. CDR3 sequence (DNA): TGTGCCAGCAGTTCCCGGGAACTCAGCGAAGCTTTCTTT.

The chain carries TRBV5-1 and TRBJ2-7, with D perhaps being TRBD1 or TRBD2 (5 bases each). From germline, CDR1 is SGHRS and CDR2 YFSETQ. CDR3 length: 16 amino acids. The V gene lost 0 bases and the J gene lost 3 bases, with 16 bases spanning the gap. The CDR3 here is CASSLESPGALYEQYF. In DNA form, the CDR3 reads TGCGCCAGCAGCTTGGAAAGCCCCGGGGCCCTCTACGAGCAGTACTTC. Combining the CDR3 with reference TRBV5-1 and TRBJ2-7 gives the whole variable domain KAGVTQTPRYLIKTRGQQVTLSCSPISGHRSVSWYQQTPGQGLQFLFEYFSETQRNKGNFPGRFSGRQFSNSRSEMNVSTLELGDSALYLCASSLESPGALYEQYFGPGTRLTVT.

This chain connects TRBV6-2 or TRBV6-3 to TRBJ2-7; unclear D gene. This CDR3 has 17 amino acids. Germline V gene lookup returns CDR1 MNHEY and CDR2 SVGEGT. V lost 0 bases and J lost 7, with 22 bases in between. Here the CDR3 reads CASSYSKVSNPTREQYF. The CDR3 DNA follows: TGTGCCAGCAGTTACTCGAAGGTGAGCAACCCTACTCGGGAGCAGTACTTC.

This clonotype was detected only a few times. The CDR3 DNA reads TGTGCCAGTAAAGTTCCTAGCACAGATACGCAGTATTTT. Translated: CASKVPSTDTQYF. This chain joins TRBV6-1 and TRBJ2-3; D ambiguous. CDR3 length: 13 residues. V was shortened by 9 bases and J by 0 bases, with 10 bases between the two germline ends. Germline assignment: CDR1 MNHNS and CDR2 SASEGT.

V gene TRBV2 combines with J gene TRBJ1-3; the D gene is possibly TRBD1 (6 bases). Trimming left V 3 bases short and J 0 bases short, with 15 bases between. Germline CDR1 SNHLY, CDR2 FYNNEI. This CDR3 comprises 17 residues. DNA for the CDR3: TGTGCCAGCAGTGACCTATTGGAGGGGGGCTCTGGAAACACCATATATTTT. Translating it yields CASSDLLEGGSGNTIYF.

This clonotype has ten or more counts. The chain is built from TRBV11-1 and TRBJ2-4, with 8 positions matching TRBD2. V lost 5 bases to trimming and J lost 3 bases; unmatched junction nucleotides: 21. The length of the CDR3 is 20 residues. Germline assignment: CDR1 SGHAT and CDR2 FQDESV (reference sequence). The CDR3 loop is CASSLRAGGPYSKVKNIQYF. The CDR3 bases are TGTGCCAGCAGCCTCCGGGCGGGGGGTCCATACTCGAAGGTCAAAAACATTCAGTACTTC.

The V and J genes are TRBV5-5 and TRBJ2-5, with unresolved D. The CDR3 totals 12 residues. Trimming cost V 0 bases and J 10 bases, with 10 bases left between them. Germline CDR1 is SGHKS and CDR2 is YYEKEE (reference sequence). The CDR3 bases are TGTGCCAGCAGCTTGGAACGGGCGGACCAGTACTTC. This codes for CASSLERADQYF.

The V call is TRBV7-2, the J call TRBJ1-5; perhaps TRBD1 as D (6 bases). Trimming shortened V by 2 bases and J by 1 base, and 12 bases separated the two germline ends. CDR1 and CDR2 (germline): SGHTA, FQGNSA. CDR3 length: 16 amino acids. The CDR3 sequence is CASSLMGGLSNQPQHF. The CDR3 DNA follows: TGTGCCAGCAGCTTAATGGGGGGGCTCAGCAATCAGCCCCAGCATTTT.

This clonotype was observed a handful of times. The rearrangement links TRBV11-2 to TRBJ2-3; 10 bases agree with TRBD1. V was pared by 3 bases and J by 7 bases, with 4 bases of the junction left unmatched. CDR3 length: 14 amino acids. Germline CDR1 SGHAT, CDR2 FQNNGV. The CDR3: CASSFDRGLHTQYF. DNA of the CDR3: TGTGCCAGCAGCTTCGACAGGGGGCTGCATACGCAGTATTTT.

This clonotype was counted between two and nine times. The rearrangement links TRBV5-1 to TRBJ2-5, with D perhaps assigned TRBD1 or TRBD2 (5 bases each). The CDR3 is 16 amino acids. Per germline, CDR1 SGHRS and CDR2 YFSETQ. V lost 1 base and J lost 0, with 13 bases in between. CDR3: CASSLSGRTNQETQYF. The CDR3 DNA sequence: TGCGCCAGCAGCTTGTCGGGACGGACAAACCAAGAGACCCAGTACTTC.

The rearrangement links TRBV20-1 to TRBJ1-5; no clear D. The CDR3 is 14 residues long. Per germline, CDR1 DFQATT and CDR2 SNEGSKA (reference sequence). Trimming shortened V by 1 base and J by 2 bases, and 9 bases separated the two germline ends. The CDR3 nucleotides read TGCAGTGCTAGAGGCCCGTACCGCAATCAGCCCCAGCATTTT. The encoded protein is CSARGPYRNQPQHF.

This clonotype was detected only a few times. The CDR3 spells CASKVQRSTDTQYF. CDR3 bases: TGTGCCAGCAAGGTACAGCGGTCCACAGATACGCAGTATTTT. The chain uses TRBV27 and TRBJ2-3, with a possible D match to TRBD2 (5 bases). CDR3 length: 14 residues. V shed 7 bases and J shed 2 bases, with 13 bases lying between them. The germline V gene encodes CDR1 MNHEY and CDR2 SMNVEV (reference sequence).

The chain carries TRBV6-5 and TRBJ2-1, with TRBD1 identical over 8 bases. V lost 0 bases to trimming and J lost 6 bases; unmatched junction nucleotides: 16. The CDR3 sequence is 19 residues long. Germline V gene data show CDR1 as MNHEY and CDR2 as SVGAGI. The CDR3 nucleotides read TGTGCCAGCAGTTACTCCCCTCAAGGACAGGGCCTTTATCCCAATGAGCAGTTCTTC. Translated: CASSYSPQGQGLYPNEQFF.

The sample holds a few counts of this clonotype. This CDR3 reads CSAIGTAHSNQPQHF. The CDR3 DNA sequence: TGCAGTGCTATCGGGACAGCCCATAGCAATCAGCCCCAGCATTTT. The rearrangement links TRBV20-1 to TRBJ1-5; 7 nucleotides match TRBD1. The CDR3 is 15 amino acids. Germline V gives CDR1 DFQATT, CDR2 SNEGSKA (reference sequence). V dropped 4 bases and J dropped 0; count of bases not matched to a gene: 6.